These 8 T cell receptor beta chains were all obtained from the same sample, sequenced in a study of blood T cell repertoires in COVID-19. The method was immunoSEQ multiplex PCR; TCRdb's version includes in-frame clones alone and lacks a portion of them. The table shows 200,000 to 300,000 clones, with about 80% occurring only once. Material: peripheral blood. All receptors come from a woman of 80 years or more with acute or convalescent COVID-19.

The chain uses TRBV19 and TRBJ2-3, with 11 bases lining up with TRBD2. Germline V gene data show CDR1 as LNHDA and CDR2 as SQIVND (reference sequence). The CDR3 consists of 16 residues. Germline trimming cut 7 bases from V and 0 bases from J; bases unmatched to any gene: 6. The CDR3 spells CASKTSGDTSTDTQYF. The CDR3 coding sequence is TGTGCCAGTAAGACTAGCGGGGATACTAGCACAGATACGCAGTATTTT.

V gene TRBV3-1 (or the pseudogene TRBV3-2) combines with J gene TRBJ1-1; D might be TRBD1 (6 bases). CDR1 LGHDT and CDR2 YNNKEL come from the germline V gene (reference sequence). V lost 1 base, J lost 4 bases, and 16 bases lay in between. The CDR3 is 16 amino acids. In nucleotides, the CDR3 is TGTGCCAGCAGCCAAGCAGTTGACAGGTGGCTCACTGAAGCTTTCTTT. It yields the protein CASSQAVDRWLTEAFF.

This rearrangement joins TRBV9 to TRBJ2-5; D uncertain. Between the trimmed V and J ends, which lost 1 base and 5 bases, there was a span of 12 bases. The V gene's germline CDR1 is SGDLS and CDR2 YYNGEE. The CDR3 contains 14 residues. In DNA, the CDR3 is TGTGCCAGCAGCGTATCACCAACGGAGGAGACCCAGTACTTC. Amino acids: CASSVSPTEETQYF. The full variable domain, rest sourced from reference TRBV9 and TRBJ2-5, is DSGVTQTPKHLITATGQRVTLRCSPRSGDLSVYWYQQSLDQGLQFLIQYYNGEERAKGNILERFSAQQFPDLHSELNLSSLELGDSALYFCASSVSPTEETQYFGPGTRLLVL.

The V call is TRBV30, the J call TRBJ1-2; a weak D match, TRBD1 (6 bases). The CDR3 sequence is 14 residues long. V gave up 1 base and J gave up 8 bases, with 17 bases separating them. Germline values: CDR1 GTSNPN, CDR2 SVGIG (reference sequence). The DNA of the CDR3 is TGTGCCTGGAGTGGTAGGGGGTTGAGTAAAGGCTACACCTTC. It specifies CAWSGRGLSKGYTF.

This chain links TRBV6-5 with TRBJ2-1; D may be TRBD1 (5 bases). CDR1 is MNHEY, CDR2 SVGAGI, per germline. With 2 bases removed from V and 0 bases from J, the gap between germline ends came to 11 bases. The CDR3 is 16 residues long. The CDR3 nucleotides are TGTGCCAGCAGTTACAGGGGCCAAAGCTCCTACAATGAGCAGTTCTTC. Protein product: CASSYRGQSSYNEQFF.

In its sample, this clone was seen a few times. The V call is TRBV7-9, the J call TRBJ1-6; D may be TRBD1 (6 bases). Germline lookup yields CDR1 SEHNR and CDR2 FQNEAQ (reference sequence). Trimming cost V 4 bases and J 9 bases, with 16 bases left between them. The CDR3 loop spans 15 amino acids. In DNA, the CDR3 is TGTGCCAGCAGCTCCATAACAGGGAACCTTTCACCCCTCCACTTT. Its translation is CASSSITGNLSPLHF. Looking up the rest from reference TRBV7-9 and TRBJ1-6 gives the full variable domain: DTGVSQNPRHKITKRGQNVTFRCDPISEHNRLYWYRQTLGQGPEFLTYFQNEAQLEKSRLLSDRFSAERPKGSFSTLEIQRTEQGDSAMYLCASSSITGNLSPLHFGNGTRLTVT.

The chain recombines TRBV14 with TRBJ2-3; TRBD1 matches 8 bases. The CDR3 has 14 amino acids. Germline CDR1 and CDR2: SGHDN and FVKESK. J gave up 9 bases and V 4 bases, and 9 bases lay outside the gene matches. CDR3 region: CASSLNRGVTTQYF. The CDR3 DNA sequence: TGTGCCAGCAGCCTCAACAGGGGGGTAACGACGCAGTATTTT. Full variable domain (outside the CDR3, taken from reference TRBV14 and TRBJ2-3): EAGVTQFPSHSVIEKGQTVTLRCDPISGHDNLYWYRRVMGKEIKFLLHFVKESKQDESGMPNNRFLAERTGGTYSTLKVQPAELEDSGVYFCASSLNRGVTTQYFGPGTRLTVL.

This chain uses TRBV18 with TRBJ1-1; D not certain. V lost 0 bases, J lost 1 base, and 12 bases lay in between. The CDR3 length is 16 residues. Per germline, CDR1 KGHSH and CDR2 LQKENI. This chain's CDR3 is CASSPPRRSGNTEAFF. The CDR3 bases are TGTGCCAGCTCACCACCAAGGCGGAGCGGGAACACTGAAGCTTTCTTT.